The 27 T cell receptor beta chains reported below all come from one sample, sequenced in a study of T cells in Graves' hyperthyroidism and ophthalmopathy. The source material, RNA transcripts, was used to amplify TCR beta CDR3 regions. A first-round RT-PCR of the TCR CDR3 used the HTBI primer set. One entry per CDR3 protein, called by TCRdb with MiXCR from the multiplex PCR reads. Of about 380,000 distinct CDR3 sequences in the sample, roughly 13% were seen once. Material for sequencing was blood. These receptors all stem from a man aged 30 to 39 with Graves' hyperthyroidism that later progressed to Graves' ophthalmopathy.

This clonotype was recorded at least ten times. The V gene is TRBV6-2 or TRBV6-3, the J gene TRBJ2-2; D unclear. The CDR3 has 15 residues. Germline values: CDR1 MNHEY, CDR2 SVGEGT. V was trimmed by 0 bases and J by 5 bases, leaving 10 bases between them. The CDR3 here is CASSYSGIRTGELFF. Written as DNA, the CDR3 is TGTGCCAGCAGTTACTCTGGTATTCGGACCGGGGAGCTGTTTTTT.

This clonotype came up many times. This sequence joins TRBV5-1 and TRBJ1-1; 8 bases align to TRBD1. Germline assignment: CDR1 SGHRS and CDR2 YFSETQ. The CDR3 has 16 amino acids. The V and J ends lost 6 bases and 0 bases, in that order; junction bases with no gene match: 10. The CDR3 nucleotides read TGCGCCAGCACCGTGGGATCGGGACAGGTGAACACTGAAGCTTTCTTT. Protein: CASTVGSGQVNTEAFF.

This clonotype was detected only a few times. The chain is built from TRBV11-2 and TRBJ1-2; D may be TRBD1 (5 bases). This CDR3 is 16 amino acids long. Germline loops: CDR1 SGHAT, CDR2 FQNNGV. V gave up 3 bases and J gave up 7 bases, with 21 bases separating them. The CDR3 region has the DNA TGTGCCAGCAGCTTCCGACAGAACCCCTACTATGGTGGCTACACCTTC. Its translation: CASSFRQNPYYGGYTF. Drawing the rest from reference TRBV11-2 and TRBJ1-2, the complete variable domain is EAGVAQSPRYKIIEKRQSVAFWCNPISGHATLYWYQQILGQGPKLLIQFQNNGVVDDSQLPKDRFSAERLKGVDSTLKIQPAKLEDSAVYLCASSFRQNPYYGGYTFGSGTRLTVV.

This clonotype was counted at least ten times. CDR3 in DNA: TGTGCCAGCAGCCAAGTGGCCGGAGTGAACACCGGGGAGCTGTTTTTT. This translates into CASSQVAGVNTGELFF. This rearrangement joins TRBV14 to TRBJ2-2; D is unresolved. Between the trimmed V and J ends, which lost 1 base and 1 base, there was a span of 10 bases. Germline V gene data show CDR1 as SGHDN and CDR2 as FVKESK. The CDR3 is 16 residues long.

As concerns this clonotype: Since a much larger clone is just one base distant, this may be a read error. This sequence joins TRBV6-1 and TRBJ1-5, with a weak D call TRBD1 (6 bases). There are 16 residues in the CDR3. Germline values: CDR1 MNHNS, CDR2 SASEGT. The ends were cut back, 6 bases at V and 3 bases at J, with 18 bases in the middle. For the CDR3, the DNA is TGTGCCAGCAGCTTCCTTAGGGGGAGGCACAATCAGCCCCAGCATTTT. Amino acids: CASSFLRGRHNQPQHF.

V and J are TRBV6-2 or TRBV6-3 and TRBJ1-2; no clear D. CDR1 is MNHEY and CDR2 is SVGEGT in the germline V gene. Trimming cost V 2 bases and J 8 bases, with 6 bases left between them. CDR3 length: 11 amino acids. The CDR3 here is CASSYPRGYTF. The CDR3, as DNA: TGTGCCAGCAGTTACCCCCGAGGCTACACCTTC.

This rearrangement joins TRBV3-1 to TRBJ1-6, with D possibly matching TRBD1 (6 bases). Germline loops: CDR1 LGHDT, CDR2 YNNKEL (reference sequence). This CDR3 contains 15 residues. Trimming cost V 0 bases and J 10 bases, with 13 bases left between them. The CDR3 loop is CASSQEGGARSPLHF. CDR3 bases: TGTGCCAGCAGCCAAGAAGGGGGGGCGCGGTCACCCCTCCACTTT.

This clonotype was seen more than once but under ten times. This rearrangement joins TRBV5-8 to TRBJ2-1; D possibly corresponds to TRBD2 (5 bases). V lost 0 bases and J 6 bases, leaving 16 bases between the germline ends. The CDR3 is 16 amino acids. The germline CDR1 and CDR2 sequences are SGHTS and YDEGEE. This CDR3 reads CASSLGELYRGNEQFF. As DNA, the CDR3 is TGTGCCAGCAGCTTGGGAGAGCTCTACCGGGGCAATGAGCAGTTCTTC.

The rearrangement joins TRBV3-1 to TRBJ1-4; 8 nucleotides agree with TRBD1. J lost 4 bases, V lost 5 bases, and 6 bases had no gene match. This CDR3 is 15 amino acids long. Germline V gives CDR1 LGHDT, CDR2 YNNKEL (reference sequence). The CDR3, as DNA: TGTGCCAGCAGCGTTCGGACAGGGCTTAATGAAAAACTGTTTTTT. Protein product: CASSVRTGLNEKLFF.

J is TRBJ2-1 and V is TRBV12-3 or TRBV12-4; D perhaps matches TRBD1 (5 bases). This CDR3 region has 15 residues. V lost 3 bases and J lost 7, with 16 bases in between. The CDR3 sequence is CASSFGHPKGNEQFF. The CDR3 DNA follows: TGTGCCAGCAGTTTCGGACACCCTAAGGGTAATGAGCAGTTCTTC.

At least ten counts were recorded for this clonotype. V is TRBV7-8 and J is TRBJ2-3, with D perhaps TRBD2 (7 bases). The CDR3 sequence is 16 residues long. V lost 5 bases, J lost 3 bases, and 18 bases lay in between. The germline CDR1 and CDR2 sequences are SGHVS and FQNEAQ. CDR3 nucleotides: TGTGCCAGCAGCCGGCTGAGGGGGGGCCCGACAGATACGCAGTATTTT. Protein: CASSRLRGGPTDTQYF.

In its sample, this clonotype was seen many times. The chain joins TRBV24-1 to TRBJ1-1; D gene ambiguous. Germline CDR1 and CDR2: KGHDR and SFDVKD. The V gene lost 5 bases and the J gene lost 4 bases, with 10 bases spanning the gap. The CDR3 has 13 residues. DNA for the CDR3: TGTGCCACCAGTGTAGGAGGGAGCACTGAAGCTTTCTTT. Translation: CATSVGGSTEAFF.

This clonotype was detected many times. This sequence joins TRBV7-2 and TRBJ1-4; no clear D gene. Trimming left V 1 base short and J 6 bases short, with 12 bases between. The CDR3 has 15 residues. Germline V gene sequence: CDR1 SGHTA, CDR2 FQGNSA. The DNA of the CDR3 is TGTGCCAGCAGCTTAGTCACTAGGCGAGATGAAAAACTGTTTTTT. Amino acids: CASSLVTRRDEKLFF.

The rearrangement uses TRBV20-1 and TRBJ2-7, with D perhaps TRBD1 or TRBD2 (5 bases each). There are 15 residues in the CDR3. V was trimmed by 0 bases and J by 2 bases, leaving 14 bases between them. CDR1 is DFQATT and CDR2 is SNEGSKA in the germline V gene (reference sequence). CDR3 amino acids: CSARDSGTVTYEQYF. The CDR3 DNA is TGCAGTGCTAGAGATTCCGGGACGGTGACCTACGAGCAGTACTTC.

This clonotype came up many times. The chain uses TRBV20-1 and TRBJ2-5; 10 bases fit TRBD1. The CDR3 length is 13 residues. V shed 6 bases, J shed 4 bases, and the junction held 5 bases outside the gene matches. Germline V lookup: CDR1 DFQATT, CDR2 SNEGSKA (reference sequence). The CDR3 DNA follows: TGCAGTGCCACAGACAGGGGGCCAGAGACCCAGTACTTC. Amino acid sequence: CSATDRGPETQYF.

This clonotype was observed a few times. CDR3 amino acids: CASSQESAGQMGYTF. CDR3 bases: TGCGCCAGCAGCCAAGAGTCAGCAGGGCAAATGGGCTACACCTTC. This chain uses TRBV4-1 with TRBJ1-2; tentatively, D is TRBD1 (5 bases). The germline V gene has CDR1 MGHRA and CDR2 YSYEKL. The CDR3 is 15 residues long. Trimming cost V 0 bases and J 8 bases, with 16 bases left between them.

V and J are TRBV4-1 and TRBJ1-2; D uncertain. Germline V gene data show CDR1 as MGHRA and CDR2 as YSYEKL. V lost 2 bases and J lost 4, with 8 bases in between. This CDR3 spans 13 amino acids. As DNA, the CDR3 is TGCGCCAGCAGCCAATTACGGGGCTATGGCTACACCTTC. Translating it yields CASSQLRGYGYTF.

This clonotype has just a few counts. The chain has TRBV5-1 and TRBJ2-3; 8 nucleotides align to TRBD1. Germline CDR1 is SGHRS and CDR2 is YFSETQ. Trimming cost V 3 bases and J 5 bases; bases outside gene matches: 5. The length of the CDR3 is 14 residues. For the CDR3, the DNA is TGCGCCAGCAGCTGGAAGACAGGGGTAGATACGCAGTATTTT. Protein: CASSWKTGVDTQYF.

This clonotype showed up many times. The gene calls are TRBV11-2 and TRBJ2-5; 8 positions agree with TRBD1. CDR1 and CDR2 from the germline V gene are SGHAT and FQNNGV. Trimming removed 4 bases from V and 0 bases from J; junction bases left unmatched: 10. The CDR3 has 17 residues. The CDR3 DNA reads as TGTGCCAGCAGCTCCGAATTGGACAGGGACCACCAAGAGACCCAGTACTTC. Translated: CASSSELDRDHQETQYF.

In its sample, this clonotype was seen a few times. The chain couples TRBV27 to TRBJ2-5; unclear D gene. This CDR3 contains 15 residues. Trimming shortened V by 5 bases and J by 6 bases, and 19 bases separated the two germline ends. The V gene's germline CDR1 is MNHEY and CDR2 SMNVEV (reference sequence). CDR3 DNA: TGTGCCAGCAGTCCCCTGCCCCAACAACTGAAGACCCAGTACTTC. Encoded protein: CASSPLPQQLKTQYF.

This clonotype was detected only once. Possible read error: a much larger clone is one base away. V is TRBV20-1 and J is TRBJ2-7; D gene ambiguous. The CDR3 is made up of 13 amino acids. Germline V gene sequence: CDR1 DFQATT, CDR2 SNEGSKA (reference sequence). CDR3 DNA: TGCAGTGCTAGACCAGGCCGGGCCTACGGGCAGTACTTC. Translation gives CSARPGRAYGQYF.

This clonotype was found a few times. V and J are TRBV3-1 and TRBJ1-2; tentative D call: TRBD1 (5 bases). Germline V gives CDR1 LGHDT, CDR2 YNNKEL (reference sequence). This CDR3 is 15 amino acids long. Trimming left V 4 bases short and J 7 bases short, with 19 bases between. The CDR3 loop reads CASSPGRVREGGYTF. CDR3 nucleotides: TGTGCCAGCAGCCCGGGACGGGTTCGGGAAGGTGGCTACACCTTC.

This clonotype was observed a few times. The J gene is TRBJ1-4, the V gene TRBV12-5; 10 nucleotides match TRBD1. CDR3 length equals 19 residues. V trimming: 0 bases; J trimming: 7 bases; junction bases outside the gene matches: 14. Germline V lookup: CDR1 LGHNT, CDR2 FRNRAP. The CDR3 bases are TGTGCTAGTGGTTTGGTATCCATCGGACAGGGGGGGGGAGGTGAAAAACTGTTTTTT. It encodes CASGLVSIGQGGGGEKLFF.

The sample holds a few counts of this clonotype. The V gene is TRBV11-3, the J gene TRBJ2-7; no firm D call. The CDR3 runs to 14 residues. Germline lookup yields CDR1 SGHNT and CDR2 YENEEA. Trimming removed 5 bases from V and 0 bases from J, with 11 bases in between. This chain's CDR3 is CASSPTSSSYEQYF. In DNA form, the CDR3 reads TGTGCCAGCAGCCCGACCTCGAGCTCCTACGAGCAGTACTTC.

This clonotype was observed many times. The chain's CDR3 is CASSSYLSRGHSEAFF. In nucleotides, the CDR3 is TGTGCCAGCAGTTCCTACCTCTCCAGGGGGCATAGTGAAGCTTTCTTT. The V call is TRBV27, the J call TRBJ1-1; 8 nucleotides agree with TRBD1. The CDR3 length is 16 residues. In germline, CDR1 is MNHEY, CDR2 SMNVEV (reference sequence). With 4 bases clipped from V and 7 bases from J, the junction kept 14 bases outside the gene matches.

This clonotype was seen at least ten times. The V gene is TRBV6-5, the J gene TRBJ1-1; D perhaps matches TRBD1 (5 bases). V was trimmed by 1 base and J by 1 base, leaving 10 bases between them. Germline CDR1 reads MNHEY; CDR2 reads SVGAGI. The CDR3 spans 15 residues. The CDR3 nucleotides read TGTGCCAGCAGTTACTGGACATACCCGAACACTGAAGCTTTCTTT. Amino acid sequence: CASSYWTYPNTEAFF.

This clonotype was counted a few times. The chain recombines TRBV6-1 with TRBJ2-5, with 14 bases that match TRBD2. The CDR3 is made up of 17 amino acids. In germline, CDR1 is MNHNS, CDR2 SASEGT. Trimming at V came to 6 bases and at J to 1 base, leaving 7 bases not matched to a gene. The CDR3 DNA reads TGTGCCAGCAGCCCCGGACTAGCGGGGGGAGGCCAAGAGACCCAGTACTTC. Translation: CASSPGLAGGGQETQYF.